This entry is about one T cell receptor beta chain. Its antigen is unknown. This entry is derived from a study of OX40 agonist ivuxolimab in advanced cancers. In the study overall: Ivuxolimab is a fully human IgG2 antibody that activates OX40 (CD134).

Generated by immunoSEQ multiplex PCR, the TCRdb table keeps only in-frame clones and is missing some. Of about 82,000 clones listed, approximately 86% are singletons. Whole-study results and caveats: CD4+ and CD8+ T cells in blood underwent clonal expansion by week 6 at 0.1 to 3.0 mg/kg.

Autoimmune disease history or systemic immunosuppression barred patients. Patients had blood sampled at baseline and again on cycle 4 day 1 and cycle 7 day 1. Germline loops: CDR1 LGHNA, CDR2 YSLEER. V was clipped by 0 bases and J by 4 bases, with 10 bases between them. The CDR3 has 15 amino acids. V and J are TRBV4-3 and TRBJ2-1; TRBD1 is a possible D gene (6 bases). This clonotype originated in an adult with an advanced solid tumor such as melanoma, head and neck, liver or kidney cancer. Sequencing was performed on CD4+ or CD8+ T cells sorted from blood, taken in a trial of the OX40 agonist ivuxolimab. This CDR3 reads CASSQETGFYNEQFF. The CDR3 DNA sequence: TGCGCCAGCAGCCAAGAAACAGGGTTTTACAATGAGCAGTTCTTC.